Below are 17 T cell receptor beta chains sequenced from a single sample in a study of blood T cell repertoires in COVID-19. The data were produced by immunoSEQ multiplex PCR, yet TCRdb's version contains in-frame clones alone and is incomplete. The repertoire holds 200,000 to 250,000 clones, with roughly nine tenths as singletons. The sample was PBMCs or T cells enriched from blood (not recorded which). These receptors all come from a woman between 45 and 60 years old in a cohort exposed to, infected with or recovered from COVID-19 (not recorded which).

The J gene is TRBJ1-1, the V gene TRBV18; D uncertain. Germline assignment: CDR1 KGHSH and CDR2 LQKENI. V lost 2 bases, J lost 1 base, and 11 bases lay in between. The CDR3 totals 15 residues. CDR3 DNA: TGTGCCAGCTCACCAGTATCCGGGTCGAACACTGAAGCTTTCTTT. This translates into CASSPVSGSNTEAFF.

This sequence joins TRBV18 and TRBJ1-1; TRBD1 is a possible D gene (5 bases). The germline V and J ends were trimmed by 3 bases and 1 base, with 15 bases remaining between them. Germline lookup yields CDR1 KGHSH and CDR2 LQKENI. CDR3 length equals 16 residues. In nucleotides, the CDR3 is TGTGCCAGCTCACCCCAGCTACAGGAGAAGAACACTGAAGCTTTCTTT. It encodes CASSPQLQEKNTEAFF.

This clone has only a few counts. The rearrangement links TRBV21-1 to TRBJ1-6; TRBD1, the D gene given by the table, was not confirmed from the DNA. TRBV21-1 represents a pseudogene. The CDR3 consists of 15 residues. The CDR3 reads CASSTVWQNNSPLHF. CDR3 DNA sequence: TGTGCCAGCAGCACTGTGTGGCAGAATAATTCACCCCTCCACTTT.

This chain connects TRBV7-8 to TRBJ1-5, with 9 positions matching TRBD1. The J segment lost 5 bases and the V segment lost 0 bases, leaving 2 bases of the junction unmatched. This CDR3 has 15 residues. The germline V gene encodes CDR1 SGHVS and CDR2 FQNEAQ. CDR3 sequence reads: CASSLAGQGHQPQHF. The DNA of the CDR3 is TGTGCCAGCAGCTTAGCGGGACAGGGCCATCAGCCCCAGCATTTT.

The V call is TRBV19, the J call TRBJ2-7, with 9 bases aligning to TRBD1. V shed 6 bases, J shed 3 bases, and the junction held 6 bases outside the gene matches. There are 14 residues in the CDR3. CDR1 and CDR2 (germline): LNHDA, SQIVND (reference sequence). This chain's CDR3 is CASRADRGDYEQYF. DNA of the CDR3: TGTGCCAGTAGGGCGGACAGGGGCGACTACGAGCAGTACTTC.

This chain connects TRBV7-2 to TRBJ2-4; a weak D match, TRBD1 (6 bases). Trimming left V 6 bases short and J 0 bases short, with 12 bases between. Germline-derived CDR1 and CDR2 are SGHTA and FQGNSA. The CDR3 loop spans 15 amino acids. The CDR3 region is CASRPDRLAKNIQYF. The CDR3 DNA is TGTGCCAGCAGGCCGGACAGACTAGCCAAAAACATTCAGTACTTC.

The CDR3 spells CASRSGGNTEAFF. In DNA, the CDR3 is TGCGCCAGCAGGTCAGGGGGGAACACTGAAGCTTTCTTT. The genes are TRBV5-1 and TRBJ1-1; 7 bases fit TRBD1. Germline V lookup: CDR1 SGHRS, CDR2 YFSETQ. J gave up 1 base and V 5 bases, and 2 bases lay outside the gene matches. CDR3 length: 13 amino acids.

V and J are TRBV6-1 and TRBJ2-2, with D hard to call. Trimming pared 3 bases from V and 4 bases from J, leaving 9 bases between. The CDR3 has 14 amino acids. CDR1 and CDR2 (germline): MNHNS, SASEGT. The CDR3 coding sequence is TGTGCCAGCAGTGAGTACAGCTCCACCGGGGAGCTGTTTTTT. This translates into CASSEYSSTGELFF.

The chain uses TRBV3-1 (or the pseudogene TRBV3-2) and TRBJ2-4; possible D gene TRBD2, 5 bases. Trimming pared 5 bases from V and 9 bases from J, leaving 11 bases between. The germline V gene encodes CDR1 LGHDT and CDR2 YNNKEL (reference sequence). The CDR3 has 12 residues. CDR3 protein: CASSGVGVIQYF. The CDR3 DNA follows: TGTGCCAGCAGCGGAGTCGGGGTCATTCAGTACTTC.

The chain uses TRBV6-5 and TRBJ1-3; 7 nucleotides align to TRBD1. The CDR3 contains 13 residues. Trimming cost V 6 bases and J 2 bases; bases outside gene matches: 1. Germline V gene lookup returns CDR1 MNHEY and CDR2 SVGAGI. The DNA of the CDR3 is TGTGCCAGCAGAACAGGGGCTGGAAACACCATATATTTT. Its protein product is CASRTGAGNTIYF.

V is TRBV10-3 and J is TRBJ1-2, with D unclear. With 2 bases removed from V and 2 bases from J, the gap between germline ends came to 12 bases. The length of the CDR3 is 15 residues. In germline, CDR1 is ENHRY, CDR2 SYGVKD. The chain's CDR3 is CAISETDALNYGYTF. The CDR3 DNA sequence: TGTGCCATCAGTGAGACAGACGCCCTGAACTATGGCTACACCTTC.

V and J are TRBV28 and TRBJ1-1, with D unresolved. Deletions cut 6 bases from V and 9 bases from J, with 17 bases between. Germline V gives CDR1 MDHEN, CDR2 SYDVKM. The length of the CDR3 is 13 residues. CDR3 residues: CASSTPGSLKAFF. CDR3 in DNA: TGTGCCAGCAGCACACCGGGTTCCCTTAAAGCTTTCTTT.

V gene TRBV6-2 or TRBV6-3 combines with J gene TRBJ1-5; TRBD1 matches at 7 bases. V shed 5 bases, J shed 11 bases, and the junction held 9 bases outside the gene matches. The CDR3 consists of 13 residues. Germline V CDR1 and CDR2: MNHEY, SVGEGT. The CDR3 region has the DNA TGTGCCAGCAGTGGACAGGTGACCATTGCCCAGCATTTT. Translating gives CASSGQVTIAQHF.

This clone appeared a single time. The chain recombines TRBV21-1 with TRBJ2-7; TRBD2 is taken as the D call from the table, unchecked against the DNA. TRBV21-1 is tagged as a pseudogene. CDR3 length equals 15 residues. CDR3 sequence: CASSKRRGTEYEQYF. The CDR3 DNA reads as TGTGCCAGCAGCAAAAGGCGGGGGACCGAATACGAGCAGTACTTC.

The chain employs TRBV25-1 and TRBJ1-3; no clear D. CDR1 MGHDK and CDR2 SYGVNS come from the germline V gene. V gave up 1 base and J gave up 0 bases, with 4 bases separating them. The CDR3 runs to 14 residues. The CDR3 DNA follows: TGTGCCAGCAGTGAATTTCTCTCTGGAAACACCATATATTTT. It translates to CASSEFLSGNTIYF.

This chain links TRBV19 with TRBJ2-7, with D perhaps matching TRBD2 (6 bases). The length of the CDR3 is 15 residues. V was cut by 5 bases and J by 0 bases, with 14 bases left in between. Per the germline V gene, CDR1 is LNHDA and CDR2 is SQIVND (reference sequence). The chain's CDR3 is CASSPPGLTSYEQYF. The CDR3 nucleotides read TGTGCCAGTAGTCCCCCGGGACTTACCTCCTACGAGCAGTACTTC.

This clone is categorized as medium-sized. V usage is TRBV30 and J usage is TRBJ1-1; no firm D call. Germline CDR1 is GTSNPN and CDR2 is SVGIG (reference sequence). This CDR3 has 15 amino acids. Trimming took 0 bases from V and 8 from J, leaving 19 bases between them. CDR3 DNA: TGTGCCTGGAGTGTACTAGTATGTTTAAGGGTCGAAGCTTTCTTT. Encoded protein: CAWSVLVCLRVEAFF.